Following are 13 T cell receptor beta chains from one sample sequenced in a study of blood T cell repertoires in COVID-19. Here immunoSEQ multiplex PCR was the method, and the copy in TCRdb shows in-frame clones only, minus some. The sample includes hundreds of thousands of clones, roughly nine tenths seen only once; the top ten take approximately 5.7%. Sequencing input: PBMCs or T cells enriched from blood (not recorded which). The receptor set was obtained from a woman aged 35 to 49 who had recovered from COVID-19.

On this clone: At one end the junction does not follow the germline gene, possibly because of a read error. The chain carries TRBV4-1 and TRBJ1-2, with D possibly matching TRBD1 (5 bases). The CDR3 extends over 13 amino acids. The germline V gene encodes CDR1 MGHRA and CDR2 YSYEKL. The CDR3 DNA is TGCGCCAGCAGCCCCGGCGGTGGGAACAGGCGTCTCTTC. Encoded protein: CASSPGGGNRRLF.

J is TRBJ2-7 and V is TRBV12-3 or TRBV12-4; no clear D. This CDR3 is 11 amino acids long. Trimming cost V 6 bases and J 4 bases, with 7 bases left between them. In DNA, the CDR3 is TGTGCCAGCAGCCTGCAGTACGAGCAGTACTTC. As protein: CASSLQYEQYF.

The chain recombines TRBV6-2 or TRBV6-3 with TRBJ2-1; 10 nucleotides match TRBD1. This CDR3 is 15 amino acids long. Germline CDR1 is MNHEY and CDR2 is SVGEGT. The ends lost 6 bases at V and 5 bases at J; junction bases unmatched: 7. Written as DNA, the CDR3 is TGTGCCAGCAGCCCGGGACAGGGGAGAAACAATGAGCAGTTCTTC. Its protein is CASSPGQGRNNEQFF.

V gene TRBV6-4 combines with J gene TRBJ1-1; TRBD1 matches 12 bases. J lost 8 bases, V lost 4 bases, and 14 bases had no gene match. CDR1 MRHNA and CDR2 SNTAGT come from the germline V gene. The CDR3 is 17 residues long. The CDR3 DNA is TGTGCCAGCAGTGTTAACCGGGACAGGGGGCTCCGAAACGAAGCTTTCTTT. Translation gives CASSVNRDRGLRNEAFF.

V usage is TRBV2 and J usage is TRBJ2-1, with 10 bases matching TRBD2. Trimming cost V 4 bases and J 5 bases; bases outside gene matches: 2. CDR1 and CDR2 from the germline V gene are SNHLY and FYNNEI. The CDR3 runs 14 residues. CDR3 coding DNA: TGTGCCAGCAGTGGACTAGCGGGCCACAATGAGCAGTTCTTC. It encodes CASSGLAGHNEQFF.

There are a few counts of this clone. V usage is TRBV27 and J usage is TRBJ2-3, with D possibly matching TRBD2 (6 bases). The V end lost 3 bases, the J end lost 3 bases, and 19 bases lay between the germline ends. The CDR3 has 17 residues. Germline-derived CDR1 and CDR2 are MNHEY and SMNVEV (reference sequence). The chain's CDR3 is CASSFSAGPGRTDTQYF. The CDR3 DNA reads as TGTGCCAGCAGTTTTTCAGCAGGCCCTGGGAGGACAGATACGCAGTATTTT.

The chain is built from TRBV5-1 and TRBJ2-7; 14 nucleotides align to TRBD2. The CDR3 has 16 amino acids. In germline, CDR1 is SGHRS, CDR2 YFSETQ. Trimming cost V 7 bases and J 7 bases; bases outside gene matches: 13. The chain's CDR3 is CASRTPGLAGVGEQYF. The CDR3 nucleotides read TGCGCCAGCCGAACTCCGGGACTAGCGGGAGTCGGGGAGCAGTACTTC.

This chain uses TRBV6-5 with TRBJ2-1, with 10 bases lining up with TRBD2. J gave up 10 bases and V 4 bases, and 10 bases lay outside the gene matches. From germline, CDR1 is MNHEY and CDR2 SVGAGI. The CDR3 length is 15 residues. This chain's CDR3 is CASSSPAGGPSEQFF. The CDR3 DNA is TGTGCCAGCAGTTCTCCAGCGGGAGGGCCTTCGGAGCAGTTCTTC.

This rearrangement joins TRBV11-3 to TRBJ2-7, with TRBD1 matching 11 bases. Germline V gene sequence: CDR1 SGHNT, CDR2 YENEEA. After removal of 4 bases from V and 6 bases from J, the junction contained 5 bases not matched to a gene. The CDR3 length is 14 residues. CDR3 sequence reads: CASSSAGTGGEQYF. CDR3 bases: TGTGCCAGCAGCTCTGCCGGGACAGGGGGCGAGCAGTACTTC.

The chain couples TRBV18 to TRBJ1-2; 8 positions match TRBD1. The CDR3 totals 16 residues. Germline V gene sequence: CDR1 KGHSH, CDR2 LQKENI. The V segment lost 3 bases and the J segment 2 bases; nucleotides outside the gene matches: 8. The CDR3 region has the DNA TGTGCCAGCTCACCTCCGGACAGGGTCTCGAACTATGGCTACACCTTC. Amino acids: CASSPPDRVSNYGYTF.

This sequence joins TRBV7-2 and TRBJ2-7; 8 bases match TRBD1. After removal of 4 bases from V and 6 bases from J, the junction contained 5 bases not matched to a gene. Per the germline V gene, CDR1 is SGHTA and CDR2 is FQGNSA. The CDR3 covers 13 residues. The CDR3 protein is CASSSGGRVEQYF. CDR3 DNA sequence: TGTGCCAGCAGCTCAGGGGGCAGGGTCGAGCAGTACTTC. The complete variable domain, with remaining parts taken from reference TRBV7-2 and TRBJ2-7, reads GAGVSQSPSNKVTEKGKDVELRCDPISGHTALYWYRQSLGQGLEFLIYFQGNSAPDKSGLPSDRFSAERTGGSVSTLTIQRTQQEDSAVYLCASSSGGRVEQYFGPGTRLTVT.

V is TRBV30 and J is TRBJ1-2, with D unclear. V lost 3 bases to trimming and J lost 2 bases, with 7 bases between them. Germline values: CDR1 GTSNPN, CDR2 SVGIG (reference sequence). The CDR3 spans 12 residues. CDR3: CAWRSQNYGYTF. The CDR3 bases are TGTGCCTGGAGGTCCCAAAACTATGGCTACACCTTC.

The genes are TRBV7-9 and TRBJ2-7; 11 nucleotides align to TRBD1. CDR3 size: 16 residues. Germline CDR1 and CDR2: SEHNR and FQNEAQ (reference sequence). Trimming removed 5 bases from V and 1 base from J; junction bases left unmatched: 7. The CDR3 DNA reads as TGTGCCAGCAGCCTAAACGGACAGGGGGCATCCTACGAGCAGTACTTC. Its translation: CASSLNGQGASYEQYF.